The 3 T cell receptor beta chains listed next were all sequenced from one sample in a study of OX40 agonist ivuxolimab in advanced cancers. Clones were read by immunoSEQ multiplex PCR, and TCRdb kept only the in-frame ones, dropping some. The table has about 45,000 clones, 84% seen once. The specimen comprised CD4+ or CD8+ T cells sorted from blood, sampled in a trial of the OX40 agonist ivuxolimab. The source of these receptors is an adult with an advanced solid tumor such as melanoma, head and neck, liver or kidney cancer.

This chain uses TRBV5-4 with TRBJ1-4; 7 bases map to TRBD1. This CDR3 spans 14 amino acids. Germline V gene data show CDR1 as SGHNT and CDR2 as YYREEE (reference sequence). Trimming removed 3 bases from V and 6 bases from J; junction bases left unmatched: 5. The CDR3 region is CASSSDREDEKLFF. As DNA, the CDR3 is TGTGCCAGCAGCTCCGACAGGGAGGATGAAAAACTGTTTTTT.

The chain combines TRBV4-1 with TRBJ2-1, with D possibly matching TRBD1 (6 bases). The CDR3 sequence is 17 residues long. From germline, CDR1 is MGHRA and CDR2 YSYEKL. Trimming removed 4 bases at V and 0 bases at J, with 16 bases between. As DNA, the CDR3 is TGCGCCAGCAGCCTTCGACCCGGACAGAGCTCCTACAATGAGCAGTTCTTC. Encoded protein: CASSLRPGQSSYNEQFF.

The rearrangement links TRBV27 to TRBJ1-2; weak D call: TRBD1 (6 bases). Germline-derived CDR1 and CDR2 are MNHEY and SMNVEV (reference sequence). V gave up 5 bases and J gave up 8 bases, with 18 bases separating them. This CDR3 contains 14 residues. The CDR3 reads CASSAHTGYGGYTF. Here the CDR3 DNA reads TGTGCCAGCAGTGCACATACAGGGTACGGGGGCTACACCTTC.